The T cell receptor beta chain described here comes from a study of T cells after yellow fever vaccination. Overall study findings and caveats: Weaker overall, the secondary response nonetheless peaked faster (day 5 versus 15). Subsequent to the booster, the majority of primary-vaccination clones reappeared (96% CD4, 88% CD8).

Turning to this clonotype: Its antigen is undetermined.

V was clipped by 2 bases and J by 2 bases; unmatched bases: 6. Germline loops: CDR1 SGHNT, CDR2 YYREEE (reference sequence). This CDR3 spans 15 amino acids. Universal primer sites and UMIs were introduced during 5'RACE template-switching synthesis of TCR cDNA. A single record per CDR3 protein comes from TCRdb applying MiXCR to the 5' RACE reads. The table includes 450,000 to 550,000 distinct CDR3 sequences, around 21% detected once. J is TRBJ2-5 and V is TRBV5-4; 7 bases map to TRBD2. This TCR came from a man aged 25-45 years who received the YFV17D yellow fever vaccine. This specimen consisted of PBMCs, obtained 15 days after the yellow fever booster vaccination. CDR3 in DNA: TGTGCCAGCAGCTTACCGGGACTACTACAAGAGACCCAGTACTTC. Protein: CASSLPGLLQETQYF.